Following are 26 T cell receptor beta chains from one sample sequenced in a study of radiotherapy plus CTLA-4 blockade in lung cancer. TCRdb's copy holds only in-frame clones and misses some; the assay was immunoSEQ multiplex PCR. The sample contains more than 50,000 clones, roughly 76% of which appear only once. The sample consisted of peripheral blood, taken from a patient treated with radiotherapy plus ipilimumab. The origin of the receptors is a human donor with non-small cell lung cancer who had a complete response to radiotherapy plus ipilimumab.

This clone has only one observation. The V call is TRBV19, the J call TRBJ2-1; 11 positions match TRBD1. The CDR3 totals 17 residues. CDR1 LNHDA and CDR2 SQIVND come from the germline V gene (reference sequence). The V gene end was trimmed by 8 bases and the J gene end by 8 bases; junction bases not matched to a gene: 17. CDR3 sequence: CASYRGQGVGQVYEQFF. In nucleotides, the CDR3 is TGTGCCAGTTACCGGGGACAGGGGGTCGGGCAAGTTTATGAGCAGTTCTTC.

This clone was seen a handful of times. The gene calls are TRBV5-1 and TRBJ2-5; TRBD2 matches 10 bases. The V segment lost 0 bases and the J segment 4 bases; nucleotides outside the gene matches: 3. Germline CDR1 is SGHRS and CDR2 is YFSETQ. The CDR3 spans 15 residues. The CDR3 DNA follows: TGCGCCAGCAGCTTGGGACTAGCGGGTTCAGAGACCCAGTACTTC. The encoded protein is CASSLGLAGSETQYF. Full variable domain (outside the CDR3, taken from reference TRBV5-1 and TRBJ2-5): KAGVTQTPRYLIKTRGQQVTLSCSPISGHRSVSWYQQTPGQGLQFLFEYFSETQRNKGNFPGRFSGRQFSNSRSEMNVSTLELGDSALYLCASSLGLAGSETQYFGPGTRLLVL.

This clone was seen only a few times. The V and J genes are TRBV27 and TRBJ1-4; 7 bases line up with TRBD1. The CDR3 length is 12 residues. Germline V lookup: CDR1 MNHEY, CDR2 SMNVEV (reference sequence). After removal of 6 bases from V and 13 bases from J, the junction contained 8 bases not matched to a gene. This CDR3 is CASRGGQRRLFF. The CDR3, as DNA: TGTGCCAGCAGGGGGGGACAGCGTAGACTGTTTTTT.

This clone was counted once. The chain recombines TRBV9 with TRBJ1-6; 12 bases fit TRBD1. The germline gives CDR1 SGDLS, CDR2 YYNGEE. There are 15 residues in the CDR3. Losses at the gene ends were 2 bases for V and 11 bases for J; bases not matched to a gene: 5. DNA of the CDR3: TGTGCCAGCAGCGTTGCCGGGACAGGGGGCGCACCCCTCCACTTT. This sequence encodes CASSVAGTGGAPLHF.

This clone occurred a few times. The chain recombines TRBV23-1 with TRBJ1-5; D is possibly TRBD1 (5 bases). TRBV23-1 is recorded as an ORF, its role being uncertain. The CDR3 sequence is 13 residues long. Trimming took 3 bases from V and 7 from J, leaving 10 bases between them. CDR3 sequence: CASSQGGRQPQHF. CDR3 nucleotide sequence: TGCGCCAGCAGTCAGGGGGGGAGACAGCCCCAGCATTTT.

This chain connects TRBV27 to TRBJ2-3; 8 bases line up with TRBD2. Germline V CDR1 and CDR2: MNHEY, SMNVEV (reference sequence). V was pared by 2 bases and J by 8 bases, with 12 bases of the junction left unmatched. The CDR3 sequence is 16 residues long. The CDR3 loop reads CASSLISGRALLTQYF. The CDR3 DNA is TGTGCCAGCAGTTTAATAAGCGGGAGAGCACTCCTTACGCAGTATTTT.

The genes are TRBV5-5 and TRBJ1-1; D remains ambiguous. The ends were cut back, 3 bases at V and 8 bases at J, with 11 bases in the middle. The CDR3 sequence is 12 residues long. Germline-derived CDR1 and CDR2 are SGHKS and YYEKEE (reference sequence). The CDR3 DNA is TGTGCCAGCAGCTCGAGGTCCGGGGAAGCTTTCTTT. This gives the protein CASSSRSGEAFF.

CDR3 bases: TGTGCCTGGAGTGTACCGGGGATCACTAATGAAAAACTGTTTTTT. Translated, it gives CAWSVPGITNEKLFF. The gene calls are TRBV30 and TRBJ1-4; D is ambiguous. Trimming pared 0 bases from V and 2 bases from J, leaving 10 bases between. CDR1 GTSNPN and CDR2 SVGIG come from the germline V gene (reference sequence). The CDR3 is 15 amino acids. Combining the CDR3 with reference TRBV30 and TRBJ1-4 gives the whole variable domain SQTIHQWPATLVQPVGSPLSLECTVEGTSNPNLYWYRQAAGRGLQLLFYSVGIGQISSEVPQNLSASRPQDRQFILSSKKLLLSDSGFYLCAWSVPGITNEKLFFGSGTQLSVL.

This chain joins TRBV19 and TRBJ1-5; D is unresolved. The CDR3 extends over 15 amino acids. Germline V gene data show CDR1 as LNHDA and CDR2 as SQIVND (reference sequence). Trimming shortened V by 6 bases and J by 0 bases, and 12 bases separated the two germline ends. The CDR3: CASSQTYHSNQPQHF. In DNA form, the CDR3 reads TGTGCCAGTAGCCAAACTTACCATAGCAATCAGCCCCAGCATTTT.

The chain carries TRBV19 and TRBJ1-6; 7 positions match TRBD1. Germline CDR1 and CDR2: LNHDA and SQIVND (reference sequence). The CDR3 totals 14 residues. V was pared by 2 bases and J by 7 bases, with 2 bases of the junction left unmatched. CDR3 residues: CASSITGANSPLHF. The CDR3 region has the DNA TGTGCCAGTAGTATAACAGGGGCGAATTCACCCCTCCACTTT. Drawing the rest from reference TRBV19 and TRBJ1-6, the complete variable domain is DGGITQSPKYLFRKEGQNVTLSCEQNLNHDAMYWYRQDPGQGLRLIYYSQIVNDFQKGDIAEGYSVSREKKESFPLTVTSAQKNPTAFYLCASSITGANSPLHFGNGTRLTVT.

The CDR3 DNA reads as TGTGCCAGCAGTTCAGGGGGGACCTACGAGCAGTACTTC. It translates to CASSSGGTYEQYF. The chain carries TRBV28 and TRBJ2-7; a possible D gene is TRBD1 (7 bases). The germline V gene encodes CDR1 MDHEN and CDR2 SYDVKM. There are 13 residues in the CDR3. Trimming took 4 bases from V and 2 from J, leaving 9 bases between them.

The J gene is TRBJ2-1, the V gene TRBV11-2; 8 nucleotides align to TRBD1. This CDR3 region has 15 residues. Germline-derived CDR1 and CDR2 are SGHAT and FQNNGV. V shed 5 bases and J 4 bases; nucleotides not matched to a gene: 7. In nucleotides, the CDR3 is TGTGCCAGCAGCCCCACAGGGGGTGATTACAATGAGCAGTTCTTC. Translation gives CASSPTGGDYNEQFF. The full variable domain, completed using reference TRBV11-2 and TRBJ2-1, is EAGVAQSPRYKIIEKRQSVAFWCNPISGHATLYWYQQILGQGPKLLIQFQNNGVVDDSQLPKDRFSAERLKGVDSTLKIQPAKLEDSAVYLCASSPTGGDYNEQFFGPGTRLTVL.

This chain connects TRBV18 to TRBJ2-7; the D is unclear. Germline values: CDR1 KGHSH, CDR2 LQKENI. Trimming cost V 0 bases and J 6 bases, with 9 bases left between them. This CDR3 spans 13 amino acids. CDR3 sequence reads: CASSPPGHGEQYF. For the CDR3, the DNA is TGTGCCAGCTCACCACCGGGCCACGGCGAGCAGTACTTC.

The V call is TRBV7-6, the J call TRBJ2-1; 12 nucleotides align to TRBD2. The germline V gene encodes CDR1 SGHVS and CDR2 FNYEAQ. This CDR3 contains 17 residues. With 5 bases clipped from V and 4 bases from J, the junction kept 9 bases outside the gene matches. CDR3 region: CASSPASGRVQYNEQFF. CDR3 nucleotide sequence: TGTGCCAGCAGCCCAGCTAGCGGGAGGGTCCAATACAATGAGCAGTTCTTC. The full variable domain, in which reference TRBV7-6 and TRBJ2-1 provide the parts outside the CDR3, is GAGVSQSPRYKVTKRGQDVALRCDPISGHVSLYWYRQALGQGPEFLTYFNYEAQQDKSGLPNDRFSAERPEGSISTLTIQRTEQRDSAMYRCASSPASGRVQYNEQFFGPGTRLTVL.

In its sample, this clone was seen a few times. The V and J genes are TRBV4-1 and TRBJ2-4; maybe TRBD2 (5 bases). This CDR3 is 19 amino acids long. Looked up from germline, CDR1 is MGHRA and CDR2 is YSYEKL. The V gene lost 0 bases and the J gene lost 0 bases, with 18 bases spanning the gap. The CDR3 nucleotides are TGCGCCAGCAGCCAAGATTCCGGAGGATGGGCTCTAGCCAAAAACATTCAGTACTTC. Translating gives CASSQDSGGWALAKNIQYF.

The chain couples TRBV10-3 to TRBJ2-1; 11 nucleotides match TRBD2. In germline, CDR1 is ENHRY, CDR2 SYGVKD. The CDR3 runs 16 residues. The junction had 11 bases not matched to a gene; V was cut back by 4 bases and J by 9 bases. CDR3 DNA: TGTGCCATCAGTGCGAACTTAGCGGGAGGGCCAAGTGAGCAGTTCTTC. Translated: CAISANLAGGPSEQFF.

The rearrangement joins TRBV7-8 to TRBJ1-1; D is unclear. The germline V gene encodes CDR1 SGHVS and CDR2 FQNEAQ. V was cut by 5 bases and J by 5 bases, with 9 bases left in between. CDR3 length equals 12 residues. The CDR3 DNA reads TGTGCCAGCAGCCTCGAGGTAACTGAAGCTTTCTTT. Translating it yields CASSLEVTEAFF.

This chain connects TRBV18 to TRBJ2-7, with 14 bases matching TRBD2. The germline gives CDR1 KGHSH, CDR2 LQKENI. This CDR3 has 15 amino acids. Trimming took 5 bases from V and 4 from J; bases not matched to a gene: 4. The CDR3 loop is CASSTGTSGRYEQYF. In nucleotides, the CDR3 is TGTGCCAGCTCAACGGGGACTAGCGGGAGATACGAGCAGTACTTC. The variable domain in full, completed from reference TRBV18 and TRBJ2-7, reads NAGVMQNPRHLVRRRGQEARLRCSPMKGHSHVYWYRQLPEEGLKFMVYLQKENIIDESGMPKERFSAEFPKEGPSILRIQQVVRGDSAAYFCASSTGTSGRYEQYFGPGTRLTVT.

V is TRBV18 and J is TRBJ2-7; 11 nucleotides agree with TRBD2. CDR1 and CDR2 (germline): KGHSH, LQKENI. V lost 6 bases and J lost 6; bases outside the gene matches: 10. This CDR3 comprises 15 residues. CDR3 bases: TGTGCCAGCTCGTATGATAGCGGGGGGGCTTTCGAGCAGTACTTC. Residues: CASSYDSGGAFEQYF.

The gene calls are TRBV7-8 and TRBJ2-7; 8 bases match TRBD2. The length of the CDR3 is 14 residues. V shed 4 bases, J shed 6 bases, and the junction held 8 bases outside the gene matches. Germline CDR1 is SGHVS and CDR2 is FQNEAQ. The CDR3 loop is CASSSWTSLGEQYF. CDR3 nucleotides: TGTGCCAGCAGCTCTTGGACTAGCCTCGGCGAGCAGTACTTC.

This clone appeared once. The chain links TRBV15 to TRBJ1-3; D gene uncertain. The V gene's germline CDR1 is LNHNV and CDR2 YYDKDF (reference sequence). The CDR3 has 16 residues. V was shortened by 0 bases and J by 8 bases, with 17 bases between the two germline ends. The CDR3 loop reads CATSRDAPRGRDTIYF. DNA for the CDR3: TGTGCCACCAGCAGAGATGCCCCTAGAGGGCGAGACACCATATATTTT.

This chain uses TRBV5-5 with TRBJ2-7, with a tentative D call TRBD2 (5 bases). The V gene's germline CDR1 is SGHKS and CDR2 YYEKEE (reference sequence). With 2 bases removed from V and 1 base from J, the gap between germline ends came to 10 bases. The CDR3 runs to 14 residues. The CDR3 reads CASSFSWRSYEQYF. Here the CDR3 DNA reads TGTGCCAGCAGCTTCTCATGGAGGTCCTACGAGCAGTACTTC. The full variable domain, completed using reference TRBV5-5 and TRBJ2-7, is DAGVTQSPTHLIKTRGQQVTLRCSPISGHKSVSWYQQVLGQGPQFIFQYYEKEERGRGNFPDRFSARQFPNYSSELNVNALLLGDSALYLCASSFSWRSYEQYFGPGTRLTVT.

The rearrangement joins TRBV18 to TRBJ2-7, with 9 bases that match TRBD1. CDR1 KGHSH and CDR2 LQKENI come from the germline V gene. The CDR3 is made up of 12 amino acids. Trimming cost V 3 bases and J 9 bases; bases outside gene matches: 3. The chain's CDR3 is CASSPGTGWQYF. CDR3 DNA: TGTGCCAGCTCACCGGGGACAGGGTGGCAGTACTTC.

The V and J genes are TRBV27 and TRBJ1-5; 7 bases map to TRBD1. Germline trimming cut 7 bases from V and 3 bases from J; bases unmatched to any gene: 6. The CDR3 runs to 14 residues. The germline CDR1 and CDR2 sequences are MNHEY and SMNVEV (reference sequence). The CDR3 sequence is CASTQTGLNQPQHF. CDR3 DNA sequence: TGTGCCAGCACCCAGACAGGGCTCAATCAGCCCCAGCATTTT.

V is TRBV7-6 and J is TRBJ2-5, with TRBD1 matching over 10 bases. Germline V gene data show CDR1 as SGHVS and CDR2 as FNYEAQ. The trim removed 4 bases at V and 5 bases at J, leaving 16 bases unmatched. There are 18 residues in the CDR3. CDR3: CASSSNPPGQGLGETQYF. The CDR3 DNA sequence: TGTGCCAGCAGCTCAAATCCACCGGGACAGGGGTTGGGGGAGACCCAGTACTTC.

The chain recombines TRBV7-2 with TRBJ2-2; D unclear. CDR3 length: 15 amino acids. V gave up 4 bases and J gave up 6 bases, with 15 bases separating them. Germline lookup yields CDR1 SGHTA and CDR2 FQGNSA. CDR3 nucleotides: TGTGCCAGCAGCTCAGACGTTTTTCGGGCCGGGGAGCTGTTTTTT. The encoded protein is CASSSDVFRAGELFF.